The 31 T cell receptor beta chains below come from one sample, sequenced in a study of siplizumab effects on memory and regulatory T cells. Only in-frame clones appear in the TCRdb table, and some are missing; sequencing was by immunoSEQ multiplex PCR. The sample includes about 97,000 clones, 92% of them seen just once. Sequencing was done on a sample of CD4+ T cells sorted from blood. The receptors were gathered from a human donor in good health.

This clone was seen more than once but under ten times. V usage is TRBV30 and J usage is TRBJ1-1; 7 bases map to TRBD1. V dropped 1 base and J dropped 4; count of bases not matched to a gene: 9. CDR1 GTSNPN and CDR2 SVGIG come from the germline V gene (reference sequence). CDR3 length: 15 amino acids. In DNA, the CDR3 is TGTGCCTGGAGTGAGGTTCAGGGGGTGGGCACTGAAGCTTTCTTT. Residues: CAWSEVQGVGTEAFF.

The J gene is TRBJ1-4, the V gene TRBV25-1; 7 nucleotides agree with TRBD1. CDR3 length: 11 amino acids. Germline V CDR1 and CDR2: MGHDK, SYGVNS. The V and J ends lost 8 bases and 8 bases, in that order; junction bases with no gene match: 2. This CDR3 is CASGTVEKLFF. CDR3 nucleotide sequence: TGTGCCAGCGGGACAGTAGAAAAACTGTTTTTT. The entire variable domain, with the rest obtained from reference TRBV25-1 and TRBJ1-4, is as follows: EADIYQTPRYLVIGTGKKITLECSQTMGHDKMYWYQQDPGMELHLIHYSYGVNSTEKGDLSSESTVSRIRTEHFPLTLESARPSHTSQYLCASGTVEKLFFGSGTQLSVL.

V gene TRBV11-2 combines with J gene TRBJ2-1, with unresolved D. Germline CDR1 reads SGHAT; CDR2 reads FQNNGV. The CDR3 totals 15 residues. The ends were cut back, 5 bases at V and 0 bases at J, with 11 bases in the middle. CDR3 amino acids: CASSPTGFSYNEQFF. The CDR3 region has the DNA TGTGCCAGCAGCCCGACTGGATTCTCCTACAATGAGCAGTTCTTC.

Concerning this clone itself: Different DNA sequences within this sample yield the same CDR3. V usage is TRBV6-5 and J usage is TRBJ2-5, with TRBD2 matching over 8 bases. The CDR3 length is 15 residues. With 0 bases clipped from V and 5 bases from J, the junction kept 5 bases outside the gene matches. The V gene's germline CDR1 is MNHEY and CDR2 SVGAGI. Here the CDR3 reads CASSYSGRAGETQYF. CDR3 nucleotides: TGTGCCAGCAGTTACTCCGGGAGGGCGGGGGAGACCCAGTACTTC.

The chain couples TRBV18 to TRBJ1-1; D ambiguous. Germline lookup yields CDR1 KGHSH and CDR2 LQKENI. Trimming took off 6 bases at V and 5 bases at J, with 13 bases between the two ends. The CDR3 is made up of 13 amino acids. CDR3 sequence: CASSRGGLTEAFF. Here the CDR3 DNA reads TGTGCCAGCTCCCGCGGAGGTTTGACTGAAGCTTTCTTT.

J is TRBJ2-7 and V is TRBV10-3, with TRBD1 as a possible D gene (6 bases). The CDR3 has 13 residues. V lost 11 bases, J lost 5 bases, and 19 bases lay in between. The germline V gene encodes CDR1 ENHRY and CDR2 SYGVKD. This chain's CDR3 is CAAGSFTGNEQYF. The CDR3 nucleotides are TGTGCCGCAGGAAGTTTTACAGGGAACGAGCAGTACTTC.

V gene TRBV14 combines with J gene TRBJ2-3; tentatively, D is TRBD1 or TRBD2 (5 bases each). The germline gives CDR1 SGHDN, CDR2 FVKESK. This CDR3 is 16 amino acids long. V shed 5 bases and J shed 2 bases, with 17 bases lying between them. The CDR3 coding sequence is TGTGCCAGCAGCAAACAGGTTGTGGGACCCACAGATACGCAGTATTTT. Translating gives CASSKQVVGPTDTQYF.

The chain carries TRBV9 and TRBJ1-3; 9 nucleotides align to TRBD1. Trimming removed 0 bases from V and 4 bases from J; junction bases left unmatched: 8. This CDR3 is built from 17 residues. CDR1 is SGDLS, CDR2 YYNGEE, per germline. The CDR3 is CASSVAGLGTGGNTIYF. CDR3 nucleotides: TGTGCCAGCAGCGTAGCTGGTCTAGGGACAGGGGGAAACACCATATATTTT.

The V and J genes are TRBV28 and TRBJ1-1; no definite D call. This CDR3 comprises 13 residues. CDR1 is MDHEN and CDR2 is SYDVKM in the germline V gene. Trimming took off 8 bases at V and 0 bases at J, with 10 bases between the two ends. CDR3 bases: TGTGCCAGCGTTTCGACGGTGAACACTGAAGCTTTCTTT. Translation: CASVSTVNTEAFF. Looking up the rest from reference TRBV28 and TRBJ1-1 gives the full variable domain: DVKVTQSSRYLVKRTGEKVFLECVQDMDHENMFWYRQDPGLGLRLIYFSYDVKMKEKGDIPEGYSVSREKKERFSLILESASTNQTSMYLCASVSTVNTEAFFGQGTRLTVV.

The V call is TRBV5-8, the J call TRBJ2-7; D unclear. Germline assignment: CDR1 SGHTS and CDR2 YDEGEE. V was trimmed by 0 bases and J by 3 bases, leaving 10 bases between them. The CDR3 is made up of 14 amino acids. In nucleotides, the CDR3 is TGTGCCAGCAGCTTGGATGTGATGGGCTACGAGCAGTACTTC. Its translation: CASSLDVMGYEQYF.

This clone appeared a few times. The V gene is TRBV15, the J gene TRBJ1-4; D gene uncertain. The germline V gene has CDR1 LNHNV and CDR2 YYDKDF (reference sequence). Trimming took off 2 bases at V and 4 bases at J, with 8 bases between the two ends. The CDR3 length is 14 residues. The CDR3 here is CATSRREFNEKLFF. The DNA for the CDR3 is TGTGCCACCAGCAGAAGGGAATTTAATGAAAAACTGTTTTTT.

The gene calls are TRBV2 and TRBJ1-5; D is perhaps TRBD1 (5 bases). V was shortened by 9 bases and J by 1 base, with 7 bases between the two germline ends. This CDR3 contains 12 residues. Germline CDR1 SNHLY, CDR2 FYNNEI. The CDR3 bases are TGTGCCAGTGGGGGGAGCAATCAGCCCCAGCATTTT. It is translated as CASGGSNQPQHF.

V is TRBV5-1 and J is TRBJ1-5; D gene unclear. V was trimmed by 5 bases and J by 7 bases, leaving 19 bases between them. The germline V gene encodes CDR1 SGHRS and CDR2 YFSETQ. The CDR3 runs to 15 residues. The CDR3 DNA follows: TGCGCCAGCAGACCGGACGTCGGGAGGGAACAGCCCCAGCATTTT. Its protein product is CASRPDVGREQPQHF.

This clone was recorded once. The V and J genes are TRBV9 and TRBJ2-1, with 10 bases aligning to TRBD1. CDR1 and CDR2 from the germline V gene are SGDLS and YYNGEE. This CDR3 is 16 amino acids long. With V trimmed by 4 bases and J by 2 bases, 6 bases remained unmatched. CDR3 in DNA: TGTGCCAGCAGCAGAGGACAGGGGGTCACCTACAATGAGCAGTTCTTC. Translation gives CASSRGQGVTYNEQFF.

The V gene is TRBV27, the J gene TRBJ2-7; TRBD2 matches 7 bases. V lost 4 bases and J lost 2; bases outside the gene matches: 11. Germline-derived CDR1 and CDR2 are MNHEY and SMNVEV (reference sequence). This CDR3 is 16 amino acids long. The CDR3 bases are TGTGCCAGCAGTTCCACCAGTAGCGGGCGGACCTACGAGCAGTACTTC. It specifies CASSSTSSGRTYEQYF.

The chain has TRBV6-5 and TRBJ2-7; 7 nucleotides align to TRBD2. The junction had 3 bases not matched to a gene; V was cut back by 6 bases and J by 1 base. CDR3 length equals 13 residues. Looked up from germline, CDR1 is MNHEY and CDR2 is SVGAGI. The CDR3: CASSRLASYEQYF. In DNA, the CDR3 is TGTGCCAGCAGCCGACTAGCATCCTACGAGCAGTACTTC.

The chain links TRBV4-2 to TRBJ2-1, with D possibly matching TRBD2 (6 bases). Germline values: CDR1 LGHNA, CDR2 YNFKEQ. CDR3 size: 16 residues. The V gene lost 1 base and the J gene lost 8 bases, with 18 bases spanning the gap. The CDR3 DNA reads as TGTGCCAGCAGCCAAGCCTGGGGCCCTGGCGGGGATGAGCAGTTCTTC. Protein sequence: CASSQAWGPGGDEQFF.

In this sample, this clone turned up a few times. The gene calls are TRBV29-1 and TRBJ1-1; the D is unclear. The CDR3 is 15 amino acids. Deletions cut 0 bases from V and 0 bases from J, with 11 bases between. Germline V gene lookup returns CDR1 SQVTM and CDR2 ANQGSEA. The CDR3 DNA reads TGCAGCGTTGAAGACCGGGGATCGGTGAACACTGAAGCTTTCTTT. The encoded protein is CSVEDRGSVNTEAFF.

The chain recombines TRBV30 with TRBJ2-3; no definite D call. This CDR3 spans 12 amino acids. V lost 4 bases, J lost 3 bases, and 8 bases lay in between. The germline gives CDR1 GTSNPN, CDR2 SVGIG (reference sequence). The CDR3 is CAWNPGTDTQYF. The DNA of the CDR3 is TGTGCCTGGAATCCAGGAACAGATACGCAGTATTTT.

This chain joins TRBV29-1 and TRBJ2-2, with unresolved D. Trimming pared 5 bases from V and 4 bases from J, leaving 14 bases between. The germline gives CDR1 SQVTM, CDR2 ANQGSEA. This CDR3 contains 14 residues. The CDR3 is CSVRFPGPTGELFF. CDR3 nucleotide sequence: TGCAGCGTTAGGTTCCCTGGGCCCACCGGGGAGCTGTTTTTT.

The sample holds one count of this clone. The chain is built from TRBV7-9 and TRBJ2-1, with TRBD2 matching over 7 bases. Germline V gives CDR1 SEHNR, CDR2 FQNEAQ (reference sequence). Trimming removed 5 bases from V and 6 bases from J; junction bases left unmatched: 7. The CDR3 consists of 14 residues. The CDR3 DNA follows: TGTGCCAGCAGCGTACAGACTAGCCTCAATGAGCAGTTCTTC. This codes for CASSVQTSLNEQFF.

The chain links TRBV11-2 to TRBJ2-2, with D hard to call. In germline, CDR1 is SGHAT, CDR2 FQNNGV. V gave up 5 bases and J gave up 6 bases, with 16 bases separating them. This CDR3 comprises 15 residues. The CDR3 DNA follows: TGTGCCAGCAGCCCCCTTAGTGGTACCTCCGGGGAGCTGTTTTTT. Its translation is CASSPLSGTSGELFF.

The chain joins TRBV7-9 to TRBJ2-3; 9 positions agree with TRBD1. The V and J ends lost 5 bases and 4 bases, in that order; junction bases with no gene match: 7. Germline V gives CDR1 SEHNR, CDR2 FQNEAQ (reference sequence). This CDR3 is 15 amino acids long. The CDR3, as DNA: TGTGCCAGCAGCGCGTCCGGGACAGGGTCAGATACGCAGTATTTT. Its protein product is CASSASGTGSDTQYF.

The CDR3 nucleotides are TGTGCCAGCAGTTTACTCCAGGGACACCAGCCCCAGCATTTT. This gives the protein CASSLLQGHQPQHF. This rearrangement joins TRBV28 to TRBJ1-5; possibly TRBD1 for D (6 bases). V was shortened by 2 bases and J by 7 bases, with 12 bases between the two germline ends. The CDR3 totals 14 residues. Germline-derived CDR1 and CDR2 are MDHEN and SYDVKM.

This clone turned up a few times. The chain is built from TRBV4-1 and TRBJ2-3; D gene uncertain. The V and J ends lost 0 bases and 2 bases respectively, with 15 bases between them. Germline loops: CDR1 MGHRA, CDR2 YSYEKL. The CDR3 has 17 residues. The CDR3 bases are TGCGCCAGCAGCCAAGAGTGGCGGCCCACTTACACAGATACGCAGTATTTT. It encodes CASSQEWRPTYTDTQYF.

This clone was observed once. The V gene is TRBV7-9, the J gene TRBJ2-5, with D perhaps assigned TRBD1 or TRBD2 (6 bases each). The CDR3 runs 17 residues. V shed 2 bases and J shed 4 bases, with 20 bases lying between them. Germline loops: CDR1 SEHNR, CDR2 FQNEAQ (reference sequence). CDR3 region: CASSLWGRDGQRETQYF. In DNA form, the CDR3 reads TGTGCCAGCAGCTTATGGGGGCGGGACGGTCAGCGAGAGACCCAGTACTTC. The full variable domain, rest sourced from reference TRBV7-9 and TRBJ2-5, is DTGVSQNPRHKITKRGQNVTFRCDPISEHNRLYWYRQTLGQGPEFLTYFQNEAQLEKSRLLSDRFSAERPKGSFSTLEIQRTEQGDSAMYLCASSLWGRDGQRETQYFGPGTRLLVL.

The CDR3 coding sequence is TGTGCCAGCAAAACCCGGGGTGGTGGAAACACCATATATTTT. This encodes CASKTRGGGNTIYF. The rearrangement joins TRBV28 to TRBJ1-3; the D is unclear. Germline loops: CDR1 MDHEN, CDR2 SYDVKM. V shed 7 bases and J shed 3 bases, with 13 bases lying between them. The CDR3 is 14 amino acids.

This clone was counted once. The chain couples TRBV2 to TRBJ2-3; D is possibly TRBD1 (6 bases). V lost 8 bases, J lost 3 bases, and 12 bases lay in between. The CDR3 is 13 amino acids. Germline V gene sequence: CDR1 SNHLY, CDR2 FYNNEI. This chain's CDR3 is CASGQRLTDTQYF. The CDR3 nucleotides are TGTGCCAGCGGACAGCGGCTGACAGATACGCAGTATTTT.

The gene calls are TRBV7-3 and TRBJ2-7, with D possibly being TRBD2 (7 bases). Germline CDR1 is SGHTA and CDR2 is FQGTGA. Deletions cut 4 bases from V and 5 bases from J, with 12 bases between. The CDR3 contains 13 residues. CDR3 DNA sequence: TGTGCCAGCAGCTCCAAGGGGGGGCACGAGCAGTACTTC. Amino acid sequence: CASSSKGGHEQYF.

This sequence joins TRBV18 and TRBJ2-5; a weak D match, TRBD2 (6 bases). With 5 bases removed from V and 3 bases from J, the gap between germline ends came to 10 bases. Germline V CDR1 and CDR2: KGHSH, LQKENI. The CDR3 is made up of 13 amino acids. This CDR3 reads CASSWDFEETQYF. DNA for the CDR3: TGTGCCAGCTCATGGGACTTCGAAGAGACCCAGTACTTC.

The rearrangement uses TRBV28 and TRBJ1-5; possibly TRBD1 for D (6 bases). Germline CDR1 reads MDHEN; CDR2 reads SYDVKM. V was shortened by 4 bases and J by 0 bases, with 7 bases between the two germline ends. The CDR3 contains 14 residues. The CDR3 loop is CASSSGHSNQPQHF. The CDR3 coding sequence is TGTGCCAGCAGTTCGGGACATAGCAATCAGCCCCAGCATTTT.